Following are 7 T cell receptor beta chains from one sample sequenced in a study of T-cell reconstitution after alpha-beta-depleted transplantation in children. Library preparation (for TCRbeta) was performed with unique molecular identifiers. TCRdb redid the calling of the PCR reads with MiXCR, one entry per CDR3 protein. The sample shows 200,000 to 250,000 distinct CDR3 sequences, just under 8.5% of them seen only once. The sample here was PBMCs, mostly from graft donor cells, taken 180 days after TCRalphabeta/CD19-depleted stem cell transplant. These receptors were collected from a male patient between 10 and 17 years old who had a stem cell transplant for acute lymphoblastic leukemia, so the T cells may come from the graft donor.

The table lists this clonotype with many counts. This chain links TRBV7-9 with TRBJ2-7; D not certain. Germline CDR1 and CDR2: SEHNR and FQNEAQ (reference sequence). There are 11 residues in the CDR3. The ends were cut back, 5 bases at V and 5 bases at J, with 7 bases in the middle. The CDR3 sequence is CASSAKNEQYF. In nucleotides, the CDR3 is TGTGCCAGCAGCGCTAAGAACGAGCAGTACTTC.

This clonotype has ten or more counts. This chain uses TRBV12-3 or TRBV12-4 with TRBJ2-4; unclear D gene. The CDR3 is made up of 14 amino acids. V was trimmed by 6 bases and J by 7 bases, leaving 16 bases between them. This chain's CDR3 is CASSSSCRWNIQYF. The CDR3, as DNA: TGTGCCAGCAGCTCTAGTTGCAGGTGGAACATTCAGTACTTC.

This clonotype was picked up many times. The genes are TRBV28 and TRBJ1-6, with D possibly TRBD1 on 6 matching bases. CDR3 size: 17 residues. The V gene's germline CDR1 is MDHEN and CDR2 SYDVKM. V shed 5 bases and J shed 0 bases, with 14 bases lying between them. The CDR3 region is CASSRDRPSSYNSPLHF. As DNA, the CDR3 is TGTGCCAGCAGTCGTGACAGGCCCAGCTCCTATAATTCACCCCTCCACTTT.

This clonotype was observed at least ten times. The rearrangement links TRBV4-1 to TRBJ2-1; 7 bases are shared with TRBD1. The J segment lost 12 bases and the V segment lost 0 bases, leaving 5 bases of the junction unmatched. Looked up from germline, CDR1 is MGHRA and CDR2 is YSYEKL. This CDR3 region has 13 residues. CDR3 sequence (DNA): TGCGCCAGCAGCCAAGACATCCGGGACAGGCAGTTCTTC. Translated: CASSQDIRDRQFF.

Note on this clonotype: Just one base apart from a much larger clone, this may be a read error. The rearrangement links TRBV7-2 to TRBJ1-3, with TRBD1 identical over 7 bases. The V and J ends lost 6 bases and 3 bases, in that order; junction bases with no gene match: 8. CDR3 length: 15 residues. Germline-derived CDR1 and CDR2 are SGHTA and FQGNSA. The CDR3 sequence is CASRRGPACGNTIYF. The CDR3 DNA follows: TGTGCCAGCAGGAGGGGGCCAGCCTGTGGAAACACCATATATTTT.

In its sample, this clonotype was seen many times. The V gene is TRBV29-1, the J gene TRBJ2-2; D is unresolved. Trimming removed 4 bases at V and 7 bases at J, with 7 bases between. This CDR3 has 11 residues. The germline CDR1 and CDR2 sequences are SQVTM and ANQGSEA. The CDR3 DNA reads as TGCAGCGTTGGAGGTTACGGGGAGCTGTTTTTT. It encodes CSVGGYGELFF.

There are many counts of this clonotype. The chain couples TRBV6-1 to TRBJ1-1; TRBD1 matches at 8 bases. Germline assignment: CDR1 MNHNS and CDR2 SASEGT. CDR3 length equals 16 residues. The V and J ends lost 6 bases and 0 bases, in that order; junction bases with no gene match: 9. The chain's CDR3 is CASSADRGPMNTEAFF. The CDR3 DNA follows: TGTGCCAGCAGCGCAGACAGGGGCCCCATGAACACTGAAGCTTTCTTT.